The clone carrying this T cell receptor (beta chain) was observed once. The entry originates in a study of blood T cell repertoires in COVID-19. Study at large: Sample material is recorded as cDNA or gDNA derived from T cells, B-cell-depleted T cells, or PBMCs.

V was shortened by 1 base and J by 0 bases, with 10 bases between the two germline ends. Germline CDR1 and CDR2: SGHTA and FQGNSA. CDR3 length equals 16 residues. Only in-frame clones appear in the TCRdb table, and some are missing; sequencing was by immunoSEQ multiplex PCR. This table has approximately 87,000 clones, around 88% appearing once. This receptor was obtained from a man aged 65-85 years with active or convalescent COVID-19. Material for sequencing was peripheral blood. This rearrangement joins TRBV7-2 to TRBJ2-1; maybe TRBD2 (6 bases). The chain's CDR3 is CASSLVAGSSYNEQFF. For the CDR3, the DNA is TGTGCCAGCAGCTTAGTCGCCGGGAGCTCCTACAATGAGCAGTTCTTC.